A single sample is the source of the 23 T cell receptor beta chains below, sequenced in a study of CD8+ T cells in alopecia areata. Stated treatment: oral pan-JAK inhibitor, 5-10 mg twice daily. Isolated RNA was reverse transcribed into cDNA used as the sequencing template. The assay was immunoSEQ multiplex PCR, and TCRdb's table has in-frame clones only and misses some. Of under 350,000 clones detected, roughly 60% appear once; the ten largest clones hold roughly 1.8%. Sequenced material: CD4+ T cells sorted from blood, taken at week 24, from a patient treated with tofacitinib. These receptor sequences come from a human donor with alopecia areata.

The V and J genes are TRBV7-9 and TRBJ2-3, with TRBD2 identical over 13 bases. The CDR3 extends over 16 amino acids. Trimming took 5 bases from V and 6 from J; bases not matched to a gene: 8. Germline V CDR1 and CDR2: SEHNR, FQNEAQ (reference sequence). DNA for the CDR3: TGTGCCAGCAGCACCGGACTAGCGGGGGTTTGGGATACGCAGTATTTT. Its protein product is CASSTGLAGVWDTQYF.

The gene calls are TRBV4-1 and TRBJ2-5, with 9 bases aligning to TRBD2. The CDR3 consists of 15 residues. Trimming removed 3 bases from V and 4 bases from J; junction bases left unmatched: 6. Germline CDR1 reads MGHRA; CDR2 reads YSYEKL. The CDR3 here is CASSHLRGGSETQYF. DNA of the CDR3: TGCGCCAGCAGCCACCTGCGGGGGGGCTCAGAGACCCAGTACTTC.

In its sample, this clone was seen a few times. This sequence joins TRBV19 and TRBJ1-4; maybe TRBD1 (6 bases). The CDR3 loop spans 14 amino acids. Germline lookup yields CDR1 LNHDA and CDR2 SQIVND (reference sequence). V lost 5 bases and J lost 6, with 13 bases in between. CDR3 sequence (DNA): TGTGCCAGTAGTTTGGGACATATGGATGAAAAACTGTTTTTT. Amino acids: CASSLGHMDEKLFF.

This clone was counted only a few times. This rearrangement joins TRBV30 to TRBJ2-4, with 8 bases lining up with TRBD1. In germline, CDR1 is GTSNPN, CDR2 SVGIG (reference sequence). CDR3 size: 15 residues. V shed 0 bases, J shed 7 bases, and the junction held 8 bases outside the gene matches. The CDR3 bases are TGTGCCTGGAGTGTCGGACAGGGTGCGTCTAACATTCAGTACTTC. This encodes CAWSVGQGASNIQYF. Full variable domain (missing parts from reference TRBV30 and TRBJ2-4): SQTIHQWPATLVQPVGSPLSLECTVEGTSNPNLYWYRQAAGRGLQLLFYSVGIGQISSEVPQNLSASRPQDRQFILSSKKLLLSDSGFYLCAWSVGQGASNIQYFGAGTRLSVL.

A word on this clone: At one of its ends the junction is not consistent with the germline gene, which may arise from a read error. V usage is TRBV7-7 and J usage is TRBJ2-6; D is unresolved. CDR1 and CDR2 from the germline V gene are SSHAT and FNYEAQ (reference sequence). This CDR3 region has 15 residues. The CDR3 loop is CASSFGDSGANVLTF. Here the CDR3 DNA reads TGTGCTAGCAGCTTCGGTGACTCTGGGGCCAACGTCCTGACTTTC.

The V call is TRBV7-2, the J call TRBJ1-5; D ambiguous. There are 12 residues in the CDR3. Germline V lookup: CDR1 SGHTA, CDR2 FQGNSA. The V end was cut by 3 bases, the J end by 4 bases, with 4 bases between. The CDR3, as DNA: TGTGCCAGCAGCTTGTATAATCAGCCCCAGCATTTT. Protein product: CASSLYNQPQHF.

V gene TRBV7-2 combines with J gene TRBJ1-1; D remains unclear. Trimming took off 8 bases at V and 1 base at J, with 11 bases between the two ends. CDR1 and CDR2 (germline): SGHTA, FQGNSA. The CDR3 has 13 amino acids. CDR3 protein: CASLLAPNTEAFF. Written as DNA, the CDR3 is TGTGCCAGCCTGCTCGCCCCGAACACTGAAGCTTTCTTT.

The V call is TRBV6-5, the J call TRBJ1-6; tentatively, D is TRBD1 (5 bases). Trimming took 2 bases from V and 7 from J, leaving 12 bases between them. CDR1 and CDR2 from the germline V gene are MNHEY and SVGAGI. The CDR3 is 15 residues long. CDR3 DNA sequence: TGTGCCAGCAGTTACCGGGGACGGCAGAATTCACCCCTCCACTTT. This encodes CASSYRGRQNSPLHF.

The chain joins TRBV11-1 to TRBJ2-7, with a weak D call TRBD1 (6 bases). Per germline, CDR1 SGHAT and CDR2 FQDESV (reference sequence). V shed 5 bases and J shed 2 bases, with 13 bases lying between them. The CDR3 loop spans 14 amino acids. The CDR3 protein is CASSLGHLTYEQYF. CDR3 sequence (DNA): TGTGCCAGCAGCCTGGGACATCTTACCTACGAGCAGTACTTC.

The chain uses TRBV7-2 and TRBJ1-2; D is ambiguous. CDR1 is SGHTA and CDR2 is FQGNSA in the germline V gene. This CDR3 has 11 residues. V was cut by 6 bases and J by 9 bases, with 11 bases left in between. The CDR3 region is CASRAEISYTF. DNA for the CDR3: TGTGCCAGCAGAGCGGAAATTAGCTACACCTTC.

The V and J genes are TRBV4-3 and TRBJ2-5; 7 bases agree with TRBD2. This CDR3 has 17 amino acids. Looked up from germline, CDR1 is LGHNA and CDR2 is YSLEER. V lost 0 bases and J lost 1; bases outside the gene matches: 8. The chain's CDR3 is CASSQDIRASGQETQYF. CDR3 coding DNA: TGCGCCAGCAGCCAAGATATAAGGGCTAGCGGCCAAGAGACCCAGTACTTC.

The chain uses TRBV28 and TRBJ1-2; no firm D call. Germline values: CDR1 MDHEN, CDR2 SYDVKM. The CDR3 consists of 12 residues. Trimming cost V 8 bases and J 4 bases, with 11 bases left between them. CDR3 sequence reads: CASVTGPYGYTF. The CDR3 DNA is TGTGCCAGCGTAACCGGACCCTATGGCTACACCTTC.

J is TRBJ1-6 and V is TRBV18; a possible D gene is TRBD1 (5 bases). The CDR3 runs to 16 residues. The V gene lost 5 bases and the J gene lost 7 bases, with 18 bases spanning the gap. The germline V gene encodes CDR1 KGHSH and CDR2 LQKENI. Here the CDR3 DNA reads TGTGCCAGCTCAGTTGGGCAGGGCGTACGGAATTCACCCCTCCACTTT. It encodes CASSVGQGVRNSPLHF.

Remarks on this clone: Other DNA sequences in the sample encode the same CDR3. The rearrangement joins TRBV30 to TRBJ1-1; D might be TRBD1 (5 bases). Between the trimmed V and J ends, which lost 0 bases and 11 bases, there was a span of 10 bases. Per germline, CDR1 GTSNPN and CDR2 SVGIG (reference sequence). There are 11 residues in the CDR3. CDR3 nucleotides: TGTGCCTGGAGTGTACGAAGGGACGCTTTCTTT. It translates to CAWSVRRDAFF.

This clone was picked up a small number of times. V is TRBV4-2 and J is TRBJ2-5, with D unclear. Trimming took 1 base from V and 2 from J, leaving 8 bases between them. Germline CDR1 LGHNA, CDR2 YNFKEQ. The CDR3 sequence is 14 residues long. The CDR3 DNA sequence: TGTGCCAGCAGCCAAGGAGATCAGCAAGAGACCCAGTACTTC. Translation: CASSQGDQQETQYF.

The J gene is TRBJ2-2, the V gene TRBV29-1, with TRBD1 identical over 8 bases. The CDR3 sequence is 13 residues long. CDR1 and CDR2 from the germline V gene are SQVTM and ANQGSEA. V trimming: 7 bases; J trimming: 5 bases; junction bases outside the gene matches: 6. CDR3 in amino acids: CSGRGRFTGELFF. CDR3 DNA sequence: TGCAGCGGCAGGGGGCGATTTACCGGGGAGCTGTTTTTT.

The gene calls are TRBV10-3 and TRBJ2-3, with 10 nucleotides matching TRBD1. Germline CDR1 and CDR2: ENHRY and SYGVKD. V was pared by 10 bases and J by 1 base, with 8 bases of the junction left unmatched. This CDR3 region has 15 residues. CDR3 nucleotides: TGTGCCAGCACTCCGGGACAGGGGCGCACAGATACGCAGTATTTT. The encoded protein is CASTPGQGRTDTQYF.

This chain uses TRBV2 with TRBJ2-2; D not certain. Germline CDR1 is SNHLY and CDR2 is FYNNEI. Trimming left V 4 bases short and J 5 bases short, with 14 bases between. There are 15 residues in the CDR3. The CDR3: CASSAPSGSTGELFF. The CDR3 DNA reads as TGTGCCAGCAGTGCCCCCTCCGGATCGACCGGGGAGCTGTTTTTT.

The chain has TRBV6-1 and TRBJ2-7, with D uncertain. Trimming removed 4 bases at V and 1 base at J, with 11 bases between. The CDR3 spans 14 residues. In germline, CDR1 is MNHNS, CDR2 SASEGT. CDR3 sequence: CASSAQLESYEQYF. The CDR3 nucleotides are TGTGCCAGCAGTGCACAGTTGGAATCCTACGAGCAGTACTTC.

The rearrangement uses TRBV28 and TRBJ1-1; a possible D gene is TRBD1 (5 bases). CDR1 MDHEN and CDR2 SYDVKM come from the germline V gene. V gave up 6 bases and J gave up 4 bases, with 12 bases separating them. The CDR3 is 13 residues long. The CDR3 DNA sequence: TGTGCCAGCAGGGGTGGCCAGGGCACTGAAGCTTTCTTT. This encodes CASRGGQGTEAFF.

This chain uses TRBV5-1 with TRBJ2-5, with unresolved D. Trimming removed 1 base from V and 5 bases from J, with 9 bases in between. The CDR3 has 13 residues. CDR1 SGHRS and CDR2 YFSETQ come from the germline V gene. The CDR3 sequence is CASSLQIGETQYF. CDR3 DNA: TGCGCCAGCAGCTTGCAAATAGGGGAGACCCAGTACTTC.

This clone was observed a single time. The V gene is TRBV30, the J gene TRBJ2-7; 9 nucleotides align to TRBD1. Germline-derived CDR1 and CDR2 are GTSNPN and SVGIG (reference sequence). V dropped 5 bases and J dropped 4; count of bases not matched to a gene: 9. The CDR3 totals 14 residues. This CDR3 is CAWDRDRAKYEQYF. CDR3 bases: TGTGCCTGGGACCGGGACAGGGCGAAGTACGAGCAGTACTTC.

This clone was recorded a few times. This chain joins TRBV5-1 and TRBJ1-1; the D gene is possibly TRBD1 (6 bases). This CDR3 is 12 amino acids long. The V gene lost 2 bases and the J gene lost 6 bases, with 8 bases spanning the gap. Germline values: CDR1 SGHRS, CDR2 YFSETQ. CDR3 nucleotide sequence: TGCGCCAGCAGCTTTACAGGGCCTGAAGCTTTCTTT. Protein sequence: CASSFTGPEAFF.